One and the same sample provided the 2 T cell receptor beta chains below, sequenced in a study of blood T cell repertoires in COVID-19. Data came from immunoSEQ multiplex PCR; TCRdb stores just in-frame clones and leaves some out. This table has a few hundred thousand clones, roughly 88% appearing once. Sequencing was performed on peripheral blood. Receptor source: a woman in her 40s who had recovered from COVID-19.

This sequence joins TRBV5-1 and TRBJ2-3, with a possible D match to TRBD1 (6 bases). The CDR3 runs 14 residues. The germline V gene has CDR1 SGHRS and CDR2 YFSETQ. Trimming shortened V by 4 bases and J by 0 bases, and 9 bases separated the two germline ends. DNA of the CDR3: TGCGCCAGCAGCGGGGGCCACAGCACAGATACGCAGTATTTT. Amino acids: CASSGGHSTDTQYF.

The rearrangement uses TRBV3-1 (or the pseudogene TRBV3-2) and TRBJ1-1; D might be TRBD1 (5 bases). Per germline, CDR1 LGHDT and CDR2 YNNKEL (reference sequence). V was cut by 3 bases and J by 4 bases, with 9 bases left in between. CDR3 length: 13 amino acids. The CDR3 bases are TGTGCCAGCAGCCACGGGACTGGCACTGAAGCTTTCTTT. Its translation: CASSHGTGTEAFF.